The 12 T cell receptor beta chains reported below all come from one sample, sequenced in a study of T cell repertoires and HLA-DP antigens. Antigens for these TCRs are unknown. Clones were read by immunoSEQ multiplex PCR, and TCRdb kept only the in-frame ones, dropping some. This sample carries around 90,000 clones, 86% of them seen once, and the ten largest clones take less than 2%. Sequenced material: CD4+ T cells from PBMCs. Source of these receptors: a man aged 45 to 65 in good health and CMV-seronegative.

This clone was seen a handful of times. V and J are TRBV5-6 and TRBJ2-5; a weak D match, TRBD1 (6 bases). This CDR3 spans 14 amino acids. Trimming cost V 4 bases and J 6 bases, with 16 bases left between them. Germline V gene lookup returns CDR1 SGHDT and CDR2 YYEEEE. The CDR3 bases are TGTGCCAGCAGCCCCACAGGGTCCGGGAAGACCCAGTACTTC. Translation: CASSPTGSGKTQYF. The full variable domain, completed using reference TRBV5-6 and TRBJ2-5, is DAGVTQSPTHLIKTRGQQVTLRCSPKSGHDTVSWYQQALGQGPQFIFQYYEEEERQRGNFPDRFSGHQFPNYSSELNVNALLLGDSALYLCASSPTGSGKTQYFGPGTRLLVL.

The chain couples TRBV29-1 to TRBJ1-2, with a possible D match to TRBD1 (6 bases). This CDR3 spans 14 amino acids. CDR1 is SQVTM and CDR2 is ANQGSEA in the germline V gene. Trimming took off 1 base at V and 6 bases at J, with 15 bases between the two ends. The CDR3 DNA sequence: TGCAGCGTTGAAGGGGGGCAGGGAATCGATGGCTACACCTTC. Its protein product is CSVEGGQGIDGYTF.

This clone turned up a few times. The chain recombines TRBV7-2 with TRBJ2-1; possibly TRBD1 for D (5 bases). The V gene lost 1 base and the J gene lost 2 bases, with 9 bases spanning the gap. The germline CDR1 and CDR2 sequences are SGHTA and FQGNSA. The length of the CDR3 is 15 residues. The CDR3 sequence is CASSLGPRAYNEQFF. DNA of the CDR3: TGTGCCAGCAGCTTAGGTCCCAGGGCCTACAATGAGCAGTTCTTC. Full variable domain (rest looked up from reference TRBV7-2 and TRBJ2-1): GAGVSQSPSNKVTEKGKDVELRCDPISGHTALYWYRQSLGQGLEFLIYFQGNSAPDKSGLPSDRFSAERTGGSVSTLTIQRTQQEDSAVYLCASSLGPRAYNEQFFGPGTRLTVL.

The chain recombines TRBV18 with TRBJ2-3, with 10 bases fitting TRBD2. Germline CDR1 reads KGHSH; CDR2 reads LQKENI. The junction had 1 base not matched to a gene; V was cut back by 3 bases and J by 1 base. This CDR3 region has 15 residues. CDR3 loop: CASSPGLAGTDTQYF. For the CDR3, the DNA is TGTGCCAGCTCACCTGGACTAGCGGGCACAGATACGCAGTATTTT.

This clone occurred a few times. The V call is TRBV5-1, the J call TRBJ2-1, with TRBD2 matching over 9 bases. The germline V gene has CDR1 SGHRS and CDR2 YFSETQ. V trimming: 2 bases; J trimming: 8 bases; junction bases outside the gene matches: 11. This CDR3 is 16 amino acids long. CDR3 sequence reads: CASSLLPGLARDEQFF. As DNA, the CDR3 is TGCGCCAGCAGCTTACTTCCGGGACTAGCAAGGGATGAGCAGTTCTTC.

The chain has TRBV30 and TRBJ1-1; D unresolved. V dropped 1 base and J dropped 4 bases, with 16 bases sitting between them. Germline-derived CDR1 and CDR2 are GTSNPN and SVGIG (reference sequence). This CDR3 has 15 amino acids. DNA for the CDR3: TGTGCCTGGAGTGCCTATTTTGGAATTTTCACTGAAGCTTTCTTT. This sequence encodes CAWSAYFGIFTEAFF.

This clone was seen only a few times. The genes are TRBV27 and TRBJ1-2; no reliable D call. Per the germline V gene, CDR1 is MNHEY and CDR2 is SMNVEV (reference sequence). Trimming shortened V by 1 base and J by 5 bases, and 14 bases separated the two germline ends. The CDR3 extends over 15 amino acids. The DNA for the CDR3 is TGTGCCAGCAGTTTATTACGGAGTGGTGGGTATGGCTACACCTTC. It specifies CASSLLRSGGYGYTF.

This clone has just one count. The V call is TRBV19, the J call TRBJ2-2; D unresolved. The CDR3 loop spans 12 amino acids. Germline CDR1 LNHDA, CDR2 SQIVND (reference sequence). With 4 bases removed from V and 7 bases from J, the gap between germline ends came to 7 bases. The CDR3 here is CASSTRGGELFF. DNA of the CDR3: TGTGCCAGTAGTACCCGCGGCGGGGAGCTGTTTTTT.

The chain joins TRBV28 to TRBJ2-2; 7 bases are a match to TRBD2. The CDR3 has 13 residues. With 7 bases clipped from V and 6 bases from J, the junction kept 5 bases outside the gene matches. Germline values: CDR1 MDHEN, CDR2 SYDVKM. CDR3 sequence: CASMAGRAGELFF. CDR3 nucleotide sequence: TGTGCCAGCATGGCAGGGAGGGCCGGGGAGCTGTTTTTT.

This rearrangement joins TRBV7-8 to TRBJ2-3; D uncertain. Trimming removed 0 bases from V and 2 bases from J, with 6 bases in between. Germline V gives CDR1 SGHVS, CDR2 FQNEAQ. This CDR3 is built from 14 residues. The CDR3: CASSLAIVTDTQYF. As DNA, the CDR3 is TGTGCCAGCAGCTTAGCGATCGTCACAGATACGCAGTATTTT.

The genes are TRBV14 and TRBJ2-1; D is ambiguous. V lost 0 bases and J lost 4, with 10 bases in between. The CDR3 runs 15 residues. Germline CDR1 SGHDN, CDR2 FVKESK. The CDR3 is CASSQEELPYNEQFF. The CDR3 DNA is TGTGCCAGCAGCCAAGAAGAATTACCGTACAATGAGCAGTTCTTC.

V gene TRBV30 combines with J gene TRBJ2-7, with D uncertain. Germline V lookup: CDR1 GTSNPN, CDR2 SVGIG (reference sequence). The V and J ends lost 3 bases and 6 bases respectively, with 9 bases between them. This CDR3 comprises 11 residues. CDR3: CAWRGFSEQYF. The CDR3 nucleotides read TGTGCCTGGAGAGGCTTCTCCGAGCAGTACTTC.